Below, 31 T cell receptor beta chains from the same sample are listed, as sequenced in a study of spatial heterogeneity in lung cancer. TCRdb re-derived calls from the 5' RACE reads in MiXCR, one entry per CDR3 protein. The sample lists about 2,900 distinct CDR3 sequences, approximately 17% seen once, with roughly a quarter in the top ten. Time point denoted: sample taken at primary tumor resection. The starting material was normal lung tissue next to the tumor, obtained at surgery. The receptors originated from a female donor with early-stage non-small cell lung cancer.

This clonotype turned up a few times. This chain connects TRBV3-1 to TRBJ1-5; a possible D gene is TRBD1 (5 bases). The CDR3 is 15 residues long. The V end was cut by 0 bases, the J end by 6 bases, with 12 bases between. The germline V gene has CDR1 LGHDT and CDR2 YNNKEL (reference sequence). The CDR3, as DNA: TGTGCCAGCAGCCAAGAGGGGGTGCCGACTCAGCCCCAGCATTTT. Its translation is CASSQEGVPTQPQHF.

In this sample, this clonotype is medium-sized. V is TRBV28 and J is TRBJ1-2, with D maybe TRBD1 (6 bases). The CDR3 is 14 residues long. Germline-derived CDR1 and CDR2 are MDHEN and SYDVKM. Trimming pared 7 bases from V and 2 bases from J, leaving 14 bases between. DNA for the CDR3: TGTGCCAGCAATCTCAGGGGTGGAAACTATGGCTACACCTTC. Translation gives CASNLRGGNYGYTF.

This chain joins TRBV12-3 or TRBV12-4 and TRBJ2-2, with a tentative D call TRBD1 (6 bases). Deletions cut 3 bases from V and 4 bases from J, with 15 bases between. This CDR3 contains 16 residues. The CDR3 region has the DNA TGTGCCAGCAGTTTTTTCCCCACAGGGCCCACCGGGGAGCTGTTTTTT. Its protein is CASSFFPTGPTGELFF.

This clonotype appeared a few times. This chain joins TRBV3-1 and TRBJ2-1; D may correspond to TRBD1 or TRBD2 (5 bases each). CDR3 size: 12 residues. V lost 8 bases and J 7 bases, leaving 12 bases between the germline ends. Looked up from germline, CDR1 is LGHDT and CDR2 is YNNKEL (reference sequence). The CDR3 protein is CASQIRENEQFF. CDR3 DNA sequence: TGTGCCAGCCAAATCAGGGAGAATGAGCAGTTCTTC.

This clonotype ranks as medium-sized. The J gene is TRBJ2-5, the V gene TRBV20-1, with 13 positions matching TRBD2. V dropped 2 bases and J dropped 5; count of bases not matched to a gene: 5. Per the germline V gene, CDR1 is DFQATT and CDR2 is SNEGSKA (reference sequence). This CDR3 spans 15 amino acids. The CDR3 region is CSARIGTSGTETQYF. The CDR3 nucleotides are TGCAGTGCTAGAATTGGGACTAGCGGGACTGAGACCCAGTACTTC.

This clonotype is large (0.1 to 1%) by share. This chain links TRBV29-1 with TRBJ2-4; D is unclear. Trimming shortened V by 6 bases and J by 0 bases, and 12 bases separated the two germline ends. The germline gives CDR1 SQVTM, CDR2 ANQGSEA. This CDR3 has 14 residues. CDR3: CSVLPTLAKNIQYF. CDR3 DNA: TGCAGCGTCCTCCCGACACTAGCCAAAAACATTCAGTACTTC.

This clonotype is medium-sized by share. The chain couples TRBV7-6 to TRBJ2-2, with 7 bases identical to TRBD2. V lost 5 bases to trimming and J lost 3 bases; unmatched junction nucleotides: 21. Germline V CDR1 and CDR2: SGHVS, FNYEAQ. The CDR3 contains 20 residues. The CDR3 sequence: CASSPWARGTGFRDTGELFF. Written as DNA, the CDR3 is TGTGCCAGCAGCCCATGGGCGCGGGGGACCGGGTTCCGGGACACCGGGGAGCTGTTTTTT. The whole variable domain, remainder taken from reference TRBV7-6 and TRBJ2-2, is GAGVSQSPRYKVTKRGQDVALRCDPISGHVSLYWYRQALGQGPEFLTYFNYEAQQDKSGLPNDRFSAERPEGSISTLTIQRTEQRDSAMYRCASSPWARGTGFRDTGELFFGEGSRLTVL.

This clonotype is labeled medium-sized (0.01 to 0.1%). The rearrangement joins TRBV7-3 to TRBJ2-2; 12 bases align to TRBD2. CDR1 and CDR2 from the germline V gene are SGHTA and FQGTGA. The V gene end was trimmed by 3 bases and the J gene end by 5 bases; junction bases not matched to a gene: 4. The CDR3 consists of 16 residues. CDR3 in amino acids: CASSLRGLAGTGELFF. CDR3 nucleotide sequence: TGTGCCAGCAGCTTGAGAGGACTAGCGGGAACCGGGGAGCTGTTTTTT.

Sample share makes this clonotype medium-sized (0.01 to 0.1%). The chain links TRBV2 to TRBJ2-6; D is undetermined. Trimming took 7 bases from V and 0 from J, leaving 4 bases between them. Germline V gene sequence: CDR1 SNHLY, CDR2 FYNNEI. The CDR3 runs 13 residues. In DNA form, the CDR3 reads TGTGCCAGCACAGGCTCTGGGGCCAACGTCCTGACTTTC. Its protein is CASTGSGANVLTF.

This clonotype was counted a few times. The genes are TRBV5-4 and TRBJ2-5; tentatively, D is TRBD2 (6 bases). The CDR3 runs 17 residues. Trimming left V 0 bases short and J 2 bases short, with 17 bases between. CDR1 SGHNT and CDR2 YYREEE come from the germline V gene (reference sequence). DNA for the CDR3: TGTGCCAGCAGCTTGGGGTCTTGGCGCGGGGCACAAGAGACCCAGTACTTC. Its protein product is CASSLGSWRGAQETQYF.

This clonotype has only a few counts. V gene TRBV20-1 combines with J gene TRBJ2-6; 10 bases fit TRBD2. This CDR3 has 18 amino acids. Germline V gene data show CDR1 as DFQATT and CDR2 as SNEGSKA (reference sequence). Trimming took 0 bases from V and 4 from J; bases not matched to a gene: 9. The CDR3 region is CSARDPSGSVWGANVLTF. In DNA form, the CDR3 reads TGCAGTGCTAGAGATCCTAGCGGGAGTGTATGGGGGGCCAACGTCCTGACTTTC.

The chain uses TRBV29-1 and TRBJ2-3, with 10 positions matching TRBD2. Germline V CDR1 and CDR2: SQVTM, ANQGSEA. The CDR3 length is 16 residues. Unmatched junction bases numbered 10, after V lost 6 bases and J lost 1 base. The CDR3 sequence is CSVSPPGTSGTDTQYF. The CDR3 DNA follows: TGCAGCGTCTCTCCTCCGGGGACTAGCGGCACAGATACGCAGTATTTT.

Within the sample, this clonotype is medium-sized. The V and J genes are TRBV7-2 and TRBJ2-3, with D uncertain. The CDR3 is made up of 12 amino acids. Germline loops: CDR1 SGHTA, CDR2 FQGNSA. V lost 5 bases and J lost 2, with 5 bases in between. The CDR3 DNA sequence: TGTGCCAGCAGCCCCGCCACAGATACGCAGTATTTT. Amino acid sequence: CASSPATDTQYF.

The chain couples TRBV7-9 to TRBJ2-5; D is unclear. This CDR3 has 14 amino acids. Germline V gene data show CDR1 as SEHNR and CDR2 as FQNEAQ (reference sequence). Trimming removed 4 bases at V and 5 bases at J, with 14 bases between. The CDR3 sequence: CASSSGLETETQYF. The CDR3 DNA follows: TGTGCCAGCAGCTCCGGGCTCGAAACGGAGACCCAGTACTTC.

The genes are TRBV20-1 and TRBJ2-7, with 9 bases that match TRBD1. Trimming cost V 3 bases and J 7 bases; bases outside gene matches: 10. CDR1 and CDR2 (germline): DFQATT, SNEGSKA (reference sequence). The CDR3 has 14 amino acids. CDR3 sequence: CSARVDRGIGEQYF. The DNA for the CDR3 is TGCAGTGCTAGGGTGGACAGGGGCATAGGGGAGCAGTACTTC.

The chain carries TRBV7-9 and TRBJ2-1; either TRBD1 or TRBD2 may fit D (5 bases each). This CDR3 region has 14 residues. V lost 1 base and J 7 bases, leaving 11 bases between the germline ends. CDR1 is SEHNR, CDR2 FQNEAQ, per germline (reference sequence). The CDR3 here is CASSLGRDENEQFF. The CDR3 region has the DNA TGTGCCAGCAGCTTAGGCCGGGACGAGAATGAGCAGTTCTTC.

This clonotype is labeled as medium-sized. The chain employs TRBV12-3 or TRBV12-4 and TRBJ1-2, with 8 bases fitting TRBD1. The CDR3 runs 15 residues. The ends lost 1 base at V and 4 bases at J; junction bases unmatched: 5. The CDR3 loop is CASSLGGQGSYGYTF. CDR3 in DNA: TGTGCCAGCAGTTTAGGAGGACAGGGATCCTATGGCTACACCTTC.

In its sample, this clonotype is medium-sized. V and J are TRBV10-3 and TRBJ2-2, with D perhaps matching TRBD1 or TRBD2 (5 bases each). This CDR3 has 12 residues. The ends were cut back, 10 bases at V and 7 bases at J, with 13 bases in the middle. Germline values: CDR1 ENHRY, CDR2 SYGVKD. CDR3 sequence (DNA): TGTGCCACCCAGGTGGGGGACGGGGAGCTGTTTTTT. Amino acid sequence: CATQVGDGELFF.

In its sample, this clonotype is medium-sized (0.01 to 0.1%). The V and J genes are TRBV19 and TRBJ1-1, with D possibly TRBD1 on 6 matching bases. The V gene's germline CDR1 is LNHDA and CDR2 SQIVND (reference sequence). V was shortened by 0 bases and J by 6 bases, with 11 bases between the two germline ends. The CDR3 runs 14 residues. The CDR3 DNA sequence: TGTGCCAGTAGTATAGATCTAAACAGGGCTGAAGCTTTCTTT. It encodes CASSIDLNRAEAFF.

Judged by abundance, this clonotype is medium-sized (0.01 to 0.1%). The chain combines TRBV2 with TRBJ2-2, with D possibly being TRBD1 (5 bases). The V gene's germline CDR1 is SNHLY and CDR2 FYNNEI. V was shortened by 4 bases and J by 4 bases, with 7 bases between the two germline ends. The CDR3 runs to 13 residues. The CDR3 loop is CASSGQPTGELFF. CDR3 nucleotides: TGTGCCAGCAGTGGACAGCCCACCGGGGAGCTGTTTTTT.

By proportion, this clonotype is medium-sized. The rearrangement uses TRBV7-3 and TRBJ2-1, with 7 bases identical to TRBD1. The CDR3 spans 14 residues. The V segment lost 4 bases and the J segment 4 bases; nucleotides outside the gene matches: 4. Germline V gene sequence: CDR1 SGHTA, CDR2 FQGTGA. This CDR3 is CASSSTGVYNEQFF. CDR3 DNA: TGTGCCAGCAGCTCAACAGGGGTTTACAATGAGCAGTTCTTC.

This clonotype occurred many times. The chain recombines TRBV20-1 with TRBJ2-1; D is unresolved. This CDR3 has 13 amino acids. The germline V gene has CDR1 DFQATT and CDR2 SNEGSKA (reference sequence). The germline V and J ends were trimmed by 1 base and 10 bases, with 14 bases remaining between them. CDR3 in DNA: TGCAGTGCTAGAGTCCCCGAAAGGAAGGAGCAGTTCTTC. It is translated as CSARVPERKEQFF.

CDR3 DNA: TGTGCCAGCAGTTACGGTAGCGGGAGGGGCGACACCGGGGAGCTGTTTTTT. Its protein is CASSYGSGRGDTGELFF. The chain links TRBV6-6 to TRBJ2-2, with TRBD2 matching 11 bases. CDR3 length equals 17 residues. Germline values: CDR1 MNHNY, CDR2 SVGAGI (reference sequence). The V and J ends lost 2 bases and 3 bases, in that order; junction bases with no gene match: 5.

Sample share makes this clonotype medium-sized. This CDR3 reads CASSQEIIDEQFF. CDR3 coding DNA: TGTGCCAGCAGTCAGGAGATCATCGATGAGCAGTTCTTC. The chain couples TRBV6-2 or TRBV6-3 to TRBJ2-1; D gene ambiguous. CDR3 length: 13 residues. Between the trimmed V and J ends, which lost 5 bases and 8 bases, there was a span of 13 bases. CDR1 and CDR2 (germline): MNHEY, SVGEGT.

This clonotype has more than one count but fewer than ten. The V call is TRBV20-1, the J call TRBJ1-1; 10 positions agree with TRBD1. The CDR3 is made up of 12 amino acids. Germline trimming cut 6 bases from V and 10 bases from J; bases unmatched to any gene: 8. Germline V lookup: CDR1 DFQATT, CDR2 SNEGSKA (reference sequence). This CDR3 is CSAGQGSRVAFF. The CDR3 region has the DNA TGCAGTGCGGGACAGGGGTCAAGAGTAGCTTTCTTT.

The chain employs TRBV7-8 and TRBJ2-3, with 9 bases lining up with TRBD2. Germline-derived CDR1 and CDR2 are SGHVS and FQNEAQ. The CDR3 contains 17 residues. J was trimmed by 0 bases and V by 2 bases; bases with no gene match: 6. CDR3 sequence (DNA): TGTGCCAGCAGCTTAATGCTAGCGGGGTCTAGCACAGATACGCAGTATTTT. It codes for CASSLMLAGSSTDTQYF.

This clonotype showed up just a few times. This CDR3 reads CASSQVAGSSYNEQFF. The CDR3 coding sequence is TGTGCCAGCAGCCAAGTAGCGGGGAGCTCCTACAATGAGCAGTTCTTC. This sequence joins TRBV3-1 and TRBJ2-1, with 8 positions matching TRBD2. After removal of 1 base from V and 0 bases from J, the junction contained 2 bases not matched to a gene. Germline V gene data show CDR1 as LGHDT and CDR2 as YNNKEL (reference sequence). The length of the CDR3 is 16 residues.

This chain's CDR3 is CASSSRVRSYNSPLHF. The CDR3 nucleotides are TGTGCCAGCAGCAGCAGGGTCAGGTCCTATAATTCACCCCTCCACTTT. The J gene is TRBJ1-6, the V gene TRBV6-5, with D maybe TRBD1 (5 bases). The germline V and J ends were trimmed by 6 bases and 1 base, with 13 bases remaining between them. CDR1 is MNHEY, CDR2 SVGAGI, per germline. The CDR3 length is 16 residues.

By share, this clonotype counts as medium-sized. The chain joins TRBV7-2 to TRBJ1-1; 7 bases line up with TRBD1. V dropped 3 bases and J dropped 4; count of bases not matched to a gene: 5. Germline V CDR1 and CDR2: SGHTA, FQGNSA. This CDR3 has 14 amino acids. The CDR3 region is CASSLGRGSTEAFF. CDR3 bases: TGTGCCAGCAGCTTGGGCAGGGGGAGCACTGAAGCTTTCTTT.

The rearrangement uses TRBV9 and TRBJ2-3; 7 nucleotides align to TRBD2. The CDR3 length is 14 residues. Germline V gene sequence: CDR1 SGDLS, CDR2 YYNGEE. J lost 2 bases, V lost 3 bases, and 3 bases had no gene match. This CDR3 reads CASSGRDYTDTQYF. The CDR3 DNA reads TGTGCCAGCAGCGGCCGGGACTACACAGATACGCAGTATTTT.

J is TRBJ2-1 and V is TRBV2, with TRBD2 identical over 8 bases. Germline CDR1 and CDR2: SNHLY and FYNNEI. Trimming took 4 bases from V and 4 from J; bases not matched to a gene: 15. The length of the CDR3 is 18 residues. This chain's CDR3 is CASSAPTSASFTYNEQFF. In DNA, the CDR3 is TGTGCCAGCAGTGCCCCGACTAGCGCTTCCTTCACTTACAATGAGCAGTTCTTC.